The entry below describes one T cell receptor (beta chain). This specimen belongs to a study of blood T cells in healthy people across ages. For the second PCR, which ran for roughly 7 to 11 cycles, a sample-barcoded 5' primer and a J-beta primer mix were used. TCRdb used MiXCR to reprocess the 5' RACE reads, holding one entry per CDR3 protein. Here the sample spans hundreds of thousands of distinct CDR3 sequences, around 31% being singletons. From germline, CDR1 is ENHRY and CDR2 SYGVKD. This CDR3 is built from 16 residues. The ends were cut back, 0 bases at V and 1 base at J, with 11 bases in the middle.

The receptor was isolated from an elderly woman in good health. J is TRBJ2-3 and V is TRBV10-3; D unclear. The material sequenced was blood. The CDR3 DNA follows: TGTGCCATCAGTGAGTCGAAAGAACAAGGCACAGATACGCAGTATTTT. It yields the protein CAISESKEQGTDTQYF.